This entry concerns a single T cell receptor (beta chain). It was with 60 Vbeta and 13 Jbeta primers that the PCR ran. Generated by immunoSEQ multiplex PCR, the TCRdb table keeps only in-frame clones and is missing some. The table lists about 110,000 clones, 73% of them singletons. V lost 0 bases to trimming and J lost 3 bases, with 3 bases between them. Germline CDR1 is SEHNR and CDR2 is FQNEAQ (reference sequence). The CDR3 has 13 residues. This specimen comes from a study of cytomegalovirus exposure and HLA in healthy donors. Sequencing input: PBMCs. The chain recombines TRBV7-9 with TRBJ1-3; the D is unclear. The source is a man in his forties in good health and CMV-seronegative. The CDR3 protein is CASSLASGNTIYF. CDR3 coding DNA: TGTGCCAGCAGCTTAGCGAGTGGAAACACCATATATTTT.